The 15 T cell receptor beta chains listed next were all sequenced from one sample in a study of CD4+ T cells in melanoma. Sequencing was performed with immunoSEQ multiplex PCR; in TCRdb, only in-frame clones are kept and a portion is missing. The sample yields about 20,000 clones, more than 70% seen once. The receptors come from a human donor with melanoma.

The rearrangement uses TRBV2 and TRBJ2-1; TRBD1 aligns across 8 bases. This CDR3 has 16 residues. Germline V gives CDR1 SNHLY, CDR2 FYNNEI. V was pared by 2 bases and J by 8 bases, with 11 bases of the junction left unmatched. CDR3 sequence reads: CASSERSGQGGHEQFF. Here the CDR3 DNA reads TGTGCCAGCAGTGAAAGGTCAGGACAGGGAGGCCATGAGCAGTTCTTC.

CDR3 coding DNA: TGTGCCAGCAGTTATCCCGGGACAGGGAACGAGGCTTTCTTT. It specifies CASSYPGTGNEAFF. The chain uses TRBV6-5 and TRBJ1-1, with 9 bases matching TRBD1. Trimming took 3 bases from V and 11 from J; bases not matched to a gene: 10. Germline CDR1 and CDR2: MNHEY and SVGAGI. The length of the CDR3 is 14 residues.

The chain joins TRBV7-9 to TRBJ2-3; maybe TRBD2 (6 bases). Per germline, CDR1 SEHNR and CDR2 FQNEAQ (reference sequence). V gave up 5 bases and J gave up 2 bases, with 17 bases separating them. The CDR3 is made up of 16 amino acids. The CDR3 protein is CASSPVGGAITDTQYF. The CDR3 DNA sequence: TGTGCCAGCAGCCCTGTCGGCGGGGCCATCACAGATACGCAGTATTTT.

In regard to this clone: One end of the junction is discordant with germline, which a read error may explain. The V call is TRBV5-8, the J call TRBJ2-7, with TRBD1 matching 7 bases. This CDR3 is 12 amino acids long. Germline CDR1 SGHTS, CDR2 YDEGEE. The CDR3 reads CASSIPPGQPGF. The CDR3 DNA is TGTGCCAGCAGCATCCCACCGGGACAGCCAGGGTTC.

V and J are TRBV7-3 and TRBJ2-7, with 7 bases fitting TRBD1. V shed 5 bases, J shed 2 bases, and the junction held 9 bases outside the gene matches. CDR3 size: 15 residues. The germline V gene encodes CDR1 SGHTA and CDR2 FQGTGA. The CDR3 DNA is TGTGCCAGCAGCCCAACCTCGGGACAGACCTACGAGCAGTACTTC. Residues: CASSPTSGQTYEQYF.

In its sample, this clone was seen a few times. The chain recombines TRBV6-5 with TRBJ1-5; D is undetermined. The CDR3 is made up of 15 amino acids. The V and J ends lost 4 bases and 2 bases respectively, with 12 bases between them. Germline CDR1 MNHEY, CDR2 SVGAGI. CDR3 in amino acids: CASSSGSGGNQPQHF. CDR3 DNA: TGTGCCAGCAGTTCCGGGAGTGGAGGCAATCAGCCCCAGCATTTT.

CDR3 nucleotides: TGTGCCAGCAGTGAAAGAGGGGGGGCTATAATATTCTATGGCTACACCTTC. Translating gives CASSERGGAIIFYGYTF. The chain is built from TRBV6-1 and TRBJ1-2; D may be TRBD1 (6 bases). V was trimmed by 2 bases and J by 4 bases, leaving 20 bases between them. Germline lookup yields CDR1 MNHNS and CDR2 SASEGT. The CDR3 is made up of 17 amino acids.

The V call is TRBV7-3, the J call TRBJ1-1; D unclear. The CDR3 extends over 13 amino acids. Germline V gives CDR1 SGHTA, CDR2 FQGTGA. With 4 bases removed from V and 5 bases from J, the gap between germline ends came to 11 bases. The CDR3 region is CASSSQSGTEAFF. DNA of the CDR3: TGTGCCAGCAGCTCCCAGTCGGGGACTGAAGCTTTCTTT.

V and J are TRBV11-1 and TRBJ2-7, with 8 nucleotides matching TRBD1. Trimming at V came to 5 bases and at J to 4 bases, leaving 7 bases not matched to a gene. CDR3 length: 14 amino acids. From germline, CDR1 is SGHAT and CDR2 FQDESV (reference sequence). CDR3 nucleotides: TGTGCCAGCAGCGCCAACAGGGGGAGATACGAGCAGTACTTC. Translation gives CASSANRGRYEQYF.

This clone was observed once. This chain uses TRBV7-9 with TRBJ2-1; D gene unclear. The CDR3 is 15 residues long. Germline CDR1 and CDR2: SEHNR and FQNEAQ (reference sequence). Trimming took off 2 bases at V and 3 bases at J, with 11 bases between the two ends. This chain's CDR3 is CASSLSVANYNEQFF. DNA of the CDR3: TGTGCCAGCAGCTTATCCGTGGCGAACTACAATGAGCAGTTCTTC.

The chain is built from TRBV10-3 and TRBJ2-1; 9 nucleotides align to TRBD1. Germline values: CDR1 ENHRY, CDR2 SYGVKD. V lost 10 bases and J lost 8; bases outside the gene matches: 12. The CDR3 is made up of 14 amino acids. The CDR3 DNA reads as TGTGCCACCCGATATTCGACAGGGGGGGATGAGCAGTTCTTC. It yields the protein CATRYSTGGDEQFF.

This sequence joins TRBV15 and TRBJ2-2, with D possibly being TRBD1 or TRBD2 (5 bases each). This CDR3 spans 17 amino acids. The V and J ends lost 3 bases and 0 bases respectively, with 14 bases between them. Germline CDR1 and CDR2: LNHNV and YYDKDF (reference sequence). The CDR3 loop reads CATSREVGETNTGELFF. The CDR3 DNA sequence: TGTGCCACCAGCAGGGAGGTAGGGGAGACGAACACCGGGGAGCTGTTTTTT.

The gene calls are TRBV4-1 and TRBJ1-2; weak D call: TRBD1 (5 bases). V lost 7 bases and J lost 4, with 19 bases in between. This CDR3 spans 15 amino acids. Germline V gene sequence: CDR1 MGHRA, CDR2 YSYEKL. The CDR3 sequence: CASTRQTEDLYGYTF. The CDR3 nucleotides are TGCGCCAGCACCCGACAGACAGAGGACCTCTATGGCTACACCTTC.

The chain combines TRBV12-5 with TRBJ2-7; either TRBD1 or TRBD2 may supply D (5 bases each). Trimming took off 0 bases at V and 3 bases at J, with 24 bases between the two ends. Per germline, CDR1 LGHNT and CDR2 FRNRAP. This CDR3 contains 19 residues. CDR3: CASGLVRRKKGRAHYEQYF. CDR3 coding DNA: TGTGCTAGTGGTTTGGTACGCAGGAAGAAGGGGCGGGCCCACTACGAGCAGTACTTC.

The rearrangement joins TRBV11-1 to TRBJ2-7, with D perhaps matching TRBD1 (5 bases). The germline V gene has CDR1 SGHAT and CDR2 FQDESV (reference sequence). CDR3 length: 13 amino acids. V was pared by 5 bases and J by 3 bases, with 11 bases between. The CDR3 DNA reads as TGTGCCAGCAGCCTTAACAGGCTCTACGAGCAGTACTTC. Translation gives CASSLNRLYEQYF.